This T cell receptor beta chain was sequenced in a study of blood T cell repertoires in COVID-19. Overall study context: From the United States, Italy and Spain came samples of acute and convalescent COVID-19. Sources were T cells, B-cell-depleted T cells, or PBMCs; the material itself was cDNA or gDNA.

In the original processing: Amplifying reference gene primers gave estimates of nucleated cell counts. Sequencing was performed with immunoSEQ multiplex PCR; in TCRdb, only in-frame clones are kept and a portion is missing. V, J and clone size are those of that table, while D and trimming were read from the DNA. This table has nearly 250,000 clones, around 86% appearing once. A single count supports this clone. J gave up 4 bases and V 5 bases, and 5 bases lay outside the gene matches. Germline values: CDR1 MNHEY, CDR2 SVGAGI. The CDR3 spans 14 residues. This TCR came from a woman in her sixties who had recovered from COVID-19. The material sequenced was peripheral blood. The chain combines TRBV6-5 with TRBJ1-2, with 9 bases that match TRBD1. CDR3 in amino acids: CASSHRGRSYGYTF. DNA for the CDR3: TGTGCCAGCAGTCACAGGGGGCGCAGCTATGGCTACACCTTC.